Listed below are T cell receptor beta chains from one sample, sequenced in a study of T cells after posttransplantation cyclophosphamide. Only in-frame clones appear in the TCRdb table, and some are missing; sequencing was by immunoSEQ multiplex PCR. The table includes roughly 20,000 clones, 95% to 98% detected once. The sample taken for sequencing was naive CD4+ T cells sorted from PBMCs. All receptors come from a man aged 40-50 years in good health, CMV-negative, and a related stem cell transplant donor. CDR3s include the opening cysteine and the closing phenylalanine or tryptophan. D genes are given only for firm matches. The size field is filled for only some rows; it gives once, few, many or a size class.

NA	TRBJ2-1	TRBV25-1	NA	TGTGCCAGCAGCCCCGCGAAAAGCTCCGAGTCCGAGCAGTTCTTC	CASSPAKSSESEQFF
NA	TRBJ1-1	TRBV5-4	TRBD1	TGTGCCAGCAGCCCGGCTCCAGGGGGCTTCTTGGGCACTGAAGCTTTCTTT	CASSPAPGGFLGTEAFF
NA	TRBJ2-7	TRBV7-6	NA	TGTGCCAGCAGCTCCACGAGCAGGGGCGAGCAGTACTTC	CASSSTSRGEQYF
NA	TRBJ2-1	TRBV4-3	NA	TGCGCCAGCAGCCAAGATCACTCGAACAATGAGCAGTTCTTC	CASSQDHSNNEQFF
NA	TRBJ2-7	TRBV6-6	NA	TGTGCCAGCAGTTACCTCATGGAGTTGGGCGAGCAGTACTTC	CASSYLMELGEQYF
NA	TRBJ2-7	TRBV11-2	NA	TGTGCCAGCAGAGAAACAGGGCTCGGTCTGTACGAGCAGTACTTC	CASRETGLGLYEQYF
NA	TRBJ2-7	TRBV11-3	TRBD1	TGTGCCAGCAGCTCCGGGACAGAGACATACGAGCAGTACTTC	CASSSGTETYEQYF
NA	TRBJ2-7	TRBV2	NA	TGTGCCTGGGGGGATCTGGGGGACTACGAGCAGTACTTC	CAWGDLGDYEQYF
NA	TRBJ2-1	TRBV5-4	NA	TGTGCCAGCAGCTTGACGGGGACATGGGAGCAGTTCTTC	CASSLTGTWEQFF
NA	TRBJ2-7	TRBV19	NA	TGTGCCAGTAGTATCACGGGAGCACCTGCCCCCGAGCAGTACTTC	CASSITGAPAPEQYF
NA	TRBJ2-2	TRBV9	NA	TGTGCCAGCAGCGTAGAAGGCAGGGGGGAAACCGGGGAGCTGTTTTTT	CASSVEGRGETGELFF
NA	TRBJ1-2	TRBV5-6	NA	TGTGCCAGCAGCCGGACGGAGACCTATGGGAGGACCTTC	CASSRTETYGRTF
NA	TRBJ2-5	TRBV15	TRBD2	TGTGCCACCAGCACTCGACTAGCGTCAGGGGAGACCCAGTACTTC	CATSTRLASGETQYF
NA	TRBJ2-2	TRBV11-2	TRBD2	TGTGCCAGCAGCTCACCACTAGCGGGAGGGTTGAGTAGCACCGGGGAGCTGTTTTTT	CASSSPLAGGLSSTGELFF
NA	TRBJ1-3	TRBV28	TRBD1	TGTGCCAGCAGTTCCGGACAGGAAAGAAGAAACACCATATATTTT	CASSSGQERRNTIYF
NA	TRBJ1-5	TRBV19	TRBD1	TGTGCCAGTAGTATAGTTCAGGGGGCTGTCAATCAGCCCCAGCATTTT	CASSIVQGAVNQPQHF
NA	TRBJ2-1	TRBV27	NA	TGTGCCTCCTCCGGCCAGGGCACCTACAATGAGCAGTTCTTC	CASSGQGTYNEQFF
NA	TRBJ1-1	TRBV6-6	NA	TGTGCCAGCAGCCGAGAAAGGGGGAGACGAGAAGCTTTCTTT	CASSRERGRREAFF
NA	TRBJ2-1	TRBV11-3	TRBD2	TGTGCCAGCAGCGTTAGCGGGAGGGCCGGTGAGCAGTTCTTC	CASSVSGRAGEQFF
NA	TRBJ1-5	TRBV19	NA	TGTGCCAGTAGTATAGCAGATAGCAATCAGCCCCAGCATTTT	CASSIADSNQPQHF
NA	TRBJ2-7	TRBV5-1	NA	TGCGCCAGCAGCTTCGGGGTTGGCGAGCAGTACTTC	CASSFGVGEQYF
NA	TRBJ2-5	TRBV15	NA	TGTGCCACCAGCAGAGATAGAGAGACCCAGTACTTC	CATSRDRETQYF
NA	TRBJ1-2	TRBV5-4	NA	TGTGCCAGCAGCTTGACAGCCCCGGTCTATGGCTACACCTTC	CASSLTAPVYGYTF
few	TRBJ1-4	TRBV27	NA	TGTGCCAGCAGTCCACTTGCAACTAATGAAAAACTGTTTTTT	CASSPLATNEKLFF
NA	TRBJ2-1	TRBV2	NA	TGTGCCAGCGAAAGAGACTCCTACAATGAGCAGTTCTTC	CASERDSYNEQFF
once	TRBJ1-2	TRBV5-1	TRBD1	TGCGCCAGCAGCTTGGCTCTGGGCAGGGGGCAACTTACCCCATACACCTTC	CASSLALGRGQLTPYTF
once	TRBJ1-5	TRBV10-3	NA	TGTGCCATCAGTGAGGAGCTTGGAGGGAGTCAGCCCCAGCATTTT	CAISEELGGSQPQHF
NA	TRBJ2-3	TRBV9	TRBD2	TGTGCCAGCAGCTTAATGGGACTAGCGACAGATACGCAGTATTTT	CASSLMGLATDTQYF
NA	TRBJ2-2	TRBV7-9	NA	TGTGCCAGCAGCTTAGGGAGTCTAGACTACACCGGGGAGCTGTTTTTT	CASSLGSLDYTGELFF
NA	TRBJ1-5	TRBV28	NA	TGTGCCAGCAGTTCAGCGGGGGGCGGCAATCAGCCCCAGCATTTT	CASSSAGGGNQPQHF
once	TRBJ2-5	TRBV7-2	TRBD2	TGTGCCAGCAGTACGGGACTAGCGGGAGGAGGGGAGACCCAGTACTTC	CASSTGLAGGGETQYF
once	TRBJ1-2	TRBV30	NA	TGTGCCTGGAGTTCATCAGGCTATGGCTACACCTTC	CAWSSSGYGYTF
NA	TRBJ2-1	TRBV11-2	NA	TGTGCCAGCAGTCTGTATCAGGGGACGCGCCGACTGCAGATCTTC	CASSLYQGTRRLQIF
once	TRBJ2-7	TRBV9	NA	TGTGCCAGCAGCCCTGACATACTCTACGAGCAGTACTTC	CASSPDILYEQYF
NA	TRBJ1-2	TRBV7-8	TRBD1	TGTGCCAGCAGCTTCGCAGGGGGAAATGGCTACACCTTC	CASSFAGGNGYTF
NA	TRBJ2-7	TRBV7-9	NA	TGTGCCAGCAGCTTAGTTGGCAGGTTGAGCTCCTACGAGCAGTACTTC	CASSLVGRLSSYEQYF
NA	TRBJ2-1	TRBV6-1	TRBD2	TGTGCCAGCAGTTCTAGCGGGAGTATAAATGAGCAGTTCTTC	CASSSSGSINEQFF
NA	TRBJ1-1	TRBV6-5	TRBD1	TGTGCCAGCAGCTCCCTACAGGGGGCGAACACTGAAGCTTTCTTT	CASSSLQGANTEAFF
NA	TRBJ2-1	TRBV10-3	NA	TGTGCCATCAGCCCGGTAACTAGTCATACCTACAATGAGCAGTTCTTC	CAISPVTSHTYNEQFF
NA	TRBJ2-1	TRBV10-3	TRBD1	TGTGCCATCAGTGAACCTGGACAGGGTTACGATGAGCAGTTCTTC	CAISEPGQGYDEQFF
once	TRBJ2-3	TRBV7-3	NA	TGTGCCAGCAGCTCCCTAGGACTCACAGATACGCAGTATTTT	CASSSLGLTDTQYF
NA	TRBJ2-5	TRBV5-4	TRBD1	TGTGCCAGCAGCTTGGGACAGGGGGCGAGAGAGACCCAGTACTTC	CASSLGQGARETQYF
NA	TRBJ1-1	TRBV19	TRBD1	TGTGCCAGTAGTCACCCCAGGGGGCAGGGCACTGAAGCTTTCTTT	CASSHPRGQGTEAFF
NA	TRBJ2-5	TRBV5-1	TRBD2	TGCGCCAGCAGCTTGTTCGGGAGGGCAGAGACCCAGTACTTC	CASSLFGRAETQYF
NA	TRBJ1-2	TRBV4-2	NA	TGTGCCAGCAGCCCATTGGAGGCAGAGAAAAAGCTTGGCTACACCTTC	CASSPLEAEKKLGYTF